This record looks at one TCR beta chain sequence and its context. This record comes from a study of identical twins. Germline values: CDR1 PRHDT, CDR2 FYEKMQ (reference sequence). V was trimmed by 7 bases and J by 0 bases, leaving 12 bases between them. The CDR3 is 14 residues long. TCRdb processed the 5' RACE reads anew with MiXCR; each CDR3 protein has one entry. The sample comprises about 220,000 distinct CDR3 sequences, 6% to 8% of which are singletons, and roughly 5.4% rests with the top ten. These records were also assigned to another study, of yellow fever vaccine responses in identical twins.

The origin of this receptor is a woman aged 18-29 years in good health. The J gene is TRBJ1-2, the V gene TRBV13; D not certain. Sequencing was performed on CD8+ T cells sorted from blood. In DNA form, the CDR3 reads TGTGCCAGCATTTCCAGTGCCGCTAACTATGGCTACACCTTC. Translation: CASISSAANYGYTF.